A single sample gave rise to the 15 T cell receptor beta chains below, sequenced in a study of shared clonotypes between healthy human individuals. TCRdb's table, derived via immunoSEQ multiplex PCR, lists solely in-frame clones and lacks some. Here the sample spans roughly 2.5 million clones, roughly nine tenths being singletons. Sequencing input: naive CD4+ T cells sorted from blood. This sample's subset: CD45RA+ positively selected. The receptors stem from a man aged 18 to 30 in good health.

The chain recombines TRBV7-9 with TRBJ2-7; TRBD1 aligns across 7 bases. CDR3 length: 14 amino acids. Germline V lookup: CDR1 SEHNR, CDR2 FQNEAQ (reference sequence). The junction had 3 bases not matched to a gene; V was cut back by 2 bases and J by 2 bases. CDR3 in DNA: TGTGCCAGCAGCTTATGGGACAGAACCTACGAGCAGTACTTC. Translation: CASSLWDRTYEQYF.

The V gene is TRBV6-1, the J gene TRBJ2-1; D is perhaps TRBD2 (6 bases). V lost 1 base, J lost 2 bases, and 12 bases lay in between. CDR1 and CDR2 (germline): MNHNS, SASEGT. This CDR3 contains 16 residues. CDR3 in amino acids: CASSEEEGWPYNEQFF. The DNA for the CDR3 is TGTGCCAGCAGTGAAGAGGAGGGGTGGCCCTACAATGAGCAGTTCTTC.

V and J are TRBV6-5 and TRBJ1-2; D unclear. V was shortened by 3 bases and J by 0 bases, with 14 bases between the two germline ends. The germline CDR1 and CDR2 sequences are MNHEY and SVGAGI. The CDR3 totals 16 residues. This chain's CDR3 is CASSYTGISSNYGYTF. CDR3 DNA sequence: TGTGCCAGCAGTTATACCGGGATTTCTTCTAACTATGGCTACACCTTC.

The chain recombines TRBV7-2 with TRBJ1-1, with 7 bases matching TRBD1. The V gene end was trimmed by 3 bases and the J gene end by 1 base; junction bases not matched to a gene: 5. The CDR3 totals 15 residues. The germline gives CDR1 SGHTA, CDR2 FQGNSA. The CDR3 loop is CASSFRQGGNTEAFF. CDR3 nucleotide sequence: TGTGCCAGCAGCTTTAGACAGGGAGGGAACACTGAAGCTTTCTTT.

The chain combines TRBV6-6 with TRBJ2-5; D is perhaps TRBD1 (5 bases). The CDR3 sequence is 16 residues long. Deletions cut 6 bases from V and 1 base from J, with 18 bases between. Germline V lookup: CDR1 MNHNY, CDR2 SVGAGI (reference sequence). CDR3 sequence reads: CASSHSLRQSQETQYF. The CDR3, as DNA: TGTGCCAGCAGCCATTCACTTCGACAGAGCCAAGAGACCCAGTACTTC.

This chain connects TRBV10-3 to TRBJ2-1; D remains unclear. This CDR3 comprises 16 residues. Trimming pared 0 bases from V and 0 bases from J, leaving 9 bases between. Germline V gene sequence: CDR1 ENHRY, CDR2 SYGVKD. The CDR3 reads CAISESESLSYNEQFF. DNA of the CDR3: TGTGCCATCAGTGAGTCGGAGTCCCTCTCCTACAATGAGCAGTTCTTC.

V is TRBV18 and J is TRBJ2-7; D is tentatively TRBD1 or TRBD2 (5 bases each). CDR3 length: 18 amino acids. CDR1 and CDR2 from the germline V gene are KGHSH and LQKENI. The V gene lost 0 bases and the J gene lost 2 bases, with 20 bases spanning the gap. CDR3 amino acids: CASSPPRPPGRSAYEQYF. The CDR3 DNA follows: TGTGCCAGCTCACCACCCCGGCCTCCGGGACGAAGTGCCTACGAGCAGTACTTC. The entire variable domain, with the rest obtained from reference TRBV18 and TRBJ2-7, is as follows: NAGVMQNPRHLVRRRGQEARLRCSPMKGHSHVYWYRQLPEEGLKFMVYLQKENIIDESGMPKERFSAEFPKEGPSILRIQQVVRGDSAAYFCASSPPRPPGRSAYEQYFGPGTRLTVT.

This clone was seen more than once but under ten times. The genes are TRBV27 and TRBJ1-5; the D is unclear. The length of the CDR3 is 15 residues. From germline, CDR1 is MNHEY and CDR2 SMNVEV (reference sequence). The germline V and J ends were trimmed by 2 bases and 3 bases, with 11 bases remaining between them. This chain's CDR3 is CASSLGGQLNQPQHF. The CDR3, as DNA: TGTGCCAGCAGTTTAGGAGGTCAGCTCAATCAGCCCCAGCATTTT.

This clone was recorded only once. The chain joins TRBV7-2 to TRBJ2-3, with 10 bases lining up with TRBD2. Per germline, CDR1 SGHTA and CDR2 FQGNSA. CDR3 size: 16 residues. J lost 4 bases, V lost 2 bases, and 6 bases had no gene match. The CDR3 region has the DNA TGTGCCAGCAGCTTAAGCGGGAGGGGGGTAGCAGATACGCAGTATTTT. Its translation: CASSLSGRGVADTQYF. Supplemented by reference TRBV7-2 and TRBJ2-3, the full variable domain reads GAGVSQSPSNKVTEKGKDVELRCDPISGHTALYWYRQSLGQGLEFLIYFQGNSAPDKSGLPSDRFSAERTGGSVSTLTIQRTQQEDSAVYLCASSLSGRGVADTQYFGPGTRLTVL.

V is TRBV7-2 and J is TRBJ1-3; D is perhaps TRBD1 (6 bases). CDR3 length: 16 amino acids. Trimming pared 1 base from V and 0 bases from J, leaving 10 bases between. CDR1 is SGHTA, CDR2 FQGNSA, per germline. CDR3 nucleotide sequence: TGTGCCAGCAGCTTAGTCCAGGGGTTCTCTGGAAACACCATATATTTT. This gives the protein CASSLVQGFSGNTIYF.

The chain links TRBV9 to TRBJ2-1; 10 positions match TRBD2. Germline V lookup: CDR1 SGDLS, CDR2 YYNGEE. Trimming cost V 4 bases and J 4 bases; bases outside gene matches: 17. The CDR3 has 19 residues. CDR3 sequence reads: CASSSGTGTGTSVYNEQFF. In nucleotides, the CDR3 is TGTGCCAGCAGCTCCGGGACGGGAACCGGGACTAGCGTGTACAATGAGCAGTTCTTC.

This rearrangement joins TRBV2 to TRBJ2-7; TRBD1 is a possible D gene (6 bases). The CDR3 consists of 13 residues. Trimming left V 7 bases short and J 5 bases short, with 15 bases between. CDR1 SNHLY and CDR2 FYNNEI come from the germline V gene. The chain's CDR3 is CASTPGEYHEQYF. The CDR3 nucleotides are TGTGCCAGCACTCCAGGGGAGTATCACGAGCAGTACTTC.

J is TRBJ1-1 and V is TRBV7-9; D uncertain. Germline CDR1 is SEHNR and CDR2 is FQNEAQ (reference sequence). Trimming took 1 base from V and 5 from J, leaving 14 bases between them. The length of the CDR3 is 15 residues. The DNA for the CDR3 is TGTGCCAGCAGCTTAGGTCGGGCCGCCCCGACTGAAGCTTTCTTT. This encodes CASSLGRAAPTEAFF.

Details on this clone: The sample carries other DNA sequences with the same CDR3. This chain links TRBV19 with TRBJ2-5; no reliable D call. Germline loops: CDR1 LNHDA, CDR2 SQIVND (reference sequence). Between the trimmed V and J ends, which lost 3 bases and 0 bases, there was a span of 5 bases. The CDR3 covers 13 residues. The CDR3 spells CASSIVYQETQYF. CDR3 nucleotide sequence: TGTGCCAGTAGTATCGTCTACCAAGAGACCCAGTACTTC.

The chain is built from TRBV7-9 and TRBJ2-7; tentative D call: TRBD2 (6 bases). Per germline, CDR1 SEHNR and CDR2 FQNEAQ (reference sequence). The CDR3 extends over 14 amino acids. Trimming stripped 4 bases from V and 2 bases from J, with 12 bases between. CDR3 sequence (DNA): TGTGCCAGCAGCTCCGTAGGGGAGGCCTACGAGCAGTACTTC. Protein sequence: CASSSVGEAYEQYF.